These 18 T cell receptor beta chains originate from one sample sequenced in a study of CD8+CD57+ T cells in acquired aplastic anemia. Selection for sequencing was limited to patients who had shown CD8+CD57+ cell expansion by flow cytometry. The template used for profiling TCR beta VDJ and CDR3 was genomic DNA. Each CDR3 protein gets one entry after TCRdb re-called the reads with MiXCR. The sample contains approximately 470,000 distinct CDR3 sequences, under 40% of which appear only once. Sequenced: sorted CD4+, CD8+, or CD8+CD57+ T cells (not recorded which) from PBMCs. All receptors derive from a human donor with aplastic anemia.

V usage is TRBV4-1 and J usage is TRBJ2-1; weak D call: TRBD2 (5 bases). The germline V and J ends were trimmed by 2 bases and 2 bases, with 10 bases remaining between them. From germline, CDR1 is MGHRA and CDR2 YSYEKL. CDR3 size: 15 residues. This CDR3 is CASSQWRATYNEQFF. The CDR3 coding sequence is TGCGCCAGCAGCCAATGGCGGGCGACCTACAATGAGCAGTTCTTC.

This clonotype was counted a few times. The J gene is TRBJ1-2, the V gene TRBV20-1, with a tentative D call TRBD1 (5 bases). V shed 0 bases and J shed 1 base, with 15 bases lying between them. The CDR3 sequence is 16 residues long. Germline V CDR1 and CDR2: DFQATT, SNEGSKA (reference sequence). The CDR3 sequence is CSARDLRETFNYGYTF. The CDR3 DNA reads TGCAGTGCTAGAGATCTCAGGGAAACCTTTAACTATGGCTACACCTTC.

This clonotype was picked up a small number of times. The chain is built from TRBV20-1 and TRBJ1-5, with D uncertain. The CDR3 has 15 amino acids. Germline lookup yields CDR1 DFQATT and CDR2 SNEGSKA (reference sequence). The V and J ends lost 7 bases and 4 bases respectively, with 20 bases between them. The CDR3 here is CSVSRAPRRNQPQHF. The CDR3 coding sequence is TGCAGTGTTTCTCGGGCGCCCCGCCGGAATCAGCCCCAGCATTTT.

V and J are TRBV5-4 and TRBJ2-5; the D is unclear. Trimming took 5 bases from V and 4 from J, leaving 15 bases between them. The CDR3 is 14 residues long. The V gene's germline CDR1 is SGHNT and CDR2 YYREEE (reference sequence). CDR3 nucleotides: TGTGCCAGCAGTCATGATCCGAACGGAGAGACCCAGTACTTC. Amino acids: CASSHDPNGETQYF.

This clonotype was seen at least ten times. V gene TRBV24-1 combines with J gene TRBJ2-3; 8 bases agree with TRBD2. The junction had 7 bases not matched to a gene; V was cut back by 9 bases and J by 0 bases. Germline V gene lookup returns CDR1 KGHDR and CDR2 SFDVKD. The CDR3 loop spans 15 amino acids. CDR3 sequence reads: CATGEAGASTDTQYF. CDR3 DNA: TGTGCCACCGGGGAAGCGGGAGCTAGCACAGATACGCAGTATTTT.

This clonotype showed up just a few times. The V and J genes are TRBV24-1 and TRBJ2-3; 7 nucleotides match TRBD2. Germline assignment: CDR1 KGHDR and CDR2 SFDVKD. The CDR3 extends over 18 amino acids. Trimming took 4 bases from V and 3 from J; bases not matched to a gene: 15. This CDR3 reads CATSELRAGVGATDTQYF. The DNA of the CDR3 is TGTGCCACCAGTGAGCTCCGCGCGGGAGTAGGGGCGACAGATACGCAGTATTTT.

This clonotype was counted only a few times. The chain employs TRBV7-6 and TRBJ2-7, with unresolved D. The CDR3 covers 16 residues. Germline V gene sequence: CDR1 SGHVS, CDR2 FNYEAQ. V lost 1 base, J lost 0 bases, and 13 bases lay in between. The CDR3 sequence is CASSLEFRPSSYEQYF. CDR3 in DNA: TGTGCCAGCAGCTTAGAATTTCGACCTAGCTCCTACGAGCAGTACTTC.

The table lists this clonotype with a few counts. This sequence may be a read error, since a much larger clone differs from it by one base. The rearrangement uses TRBV11-1 and TRBJ1-2; no clear D gene. V lost 1 base and J 0 bases, leaving 15 bases between the germline ends. The CDR3 extends over 17 amino acids. Germline CDR1 and CDR2: SGHAT and FQDESV (reference sequence). CDR3 loop: CASSLDRILITNYGYTF. For the CDR3, the DNA is TGTGCCAGCAGCTTAGACCGGATCTTGATTACTAACTATGGCTACACCTTC.

This rearrangement joins TRBV25-1 to TRBJ2-7; a weak D match, TRBD1 (5 bases). V lost 6 bases and J 7 bases, leaving 22 bases between the germline ends. CDR3 length: 15 residues. CDR1 is MGHDK, CDR2 SYGVNS, per germline. The CDR3 DNA reads as TGTGCCAGCAGCCCCTTACCGGCAGGCGCAGGGGAGCAGTACTTC. It codes for CASSPLPAGAGEQYF.

This chain connects TRBV15 to TRBJ2-2, with D possibly being TRBD1 (6 bases). Trimming stripped 0 bases from V and 5 bases from J, with 10 bases between. The CDR3 sequence is 15 residues long. From germline, CDR1 is LNHNV and CDR2 YYDKDF (reference sequence). DNA of the CDR3: TGTGCCACCAGCAGAGACAGGGGAAGGACCGGGGAGCTGTTTTTT. Its protein is CATSRDRGRTGELFF.

This clonotype has a handful of counts. The chain carries TRBV4-1 and TRBJ1-5, with TRBD1 as a possible D gene (6 bases). The CDR3 length is 14 residues. CDR1 MGHRA and CDR2 YSYEKL come from the germline V gene. Between the trimmed V and J ends, which lost 6 bases and 2 bases, there was a span of 11 bases. In nucleotides, the CDR3 is TGCGCCAGCAGTAGCGAGGGGGGCAATCAGCCCCAGCATTTT. This translates into CASSSEGGNQPQHF.

The V call is TRBV12-3 or TRBV12-4, the J call TRBJ2-1; D unresolved. The CDR3 consists of 15 residues. Trimming stripped 3 bases from V and 4 bases from J, with 13 bases between. Here the CDR3 reads CASSFSENGYNEQFF. Here the CDR3 DNA reads TGTGCCAGCAGTTTTAGTGAAAACGGGTACAATGAGCAGTTCTTC.

The chain uses TRBV11-1 and TRBJ2-3; TRBD2 matches at 8 bases. The CDR3 spans 16 residues. CDR1 and CDR2 from the germline V gene are SGHAT and FQDESV (reference sequence). The V segment lost 5 bases and the J segment 4 bases; nucleotides outside the gene matches: 11. The CDR3 DNA reads TGTGCCAGCAGCCTCACTAGCGGCGGATTCGCAGATACGCAGTATTTT. Translation: CASSLTSGGFADTQYF.

This clonotype showed up just a few times. This rearrangement joins TRBV25-1 to TRBJ2-1; no clear D gene. Trimming cost V 6 bases and J 1 base, with 7 bases left between them. The CDR3 loop spans 13 amino acids. Germline CDR1 is MGHDK and CDR2 is SYGVNS. The CDR3, as DNA: TGTGCCAGCAGAACGGATTCCTACAATGAGCAGTTCTTC. It codes for CASRTDSYNEQFF.

This clonotype has just a few counts. The V and J genes are TRBV18 and TRBJ2-7; 9 nucleotides match TRBD1. The CDR3 loop spans 16 amino acids. Germline V CDR1 and CDR2: KGHSH, LQKENI. Trimming at V came to 4 bases and at J to 4 bases, leaving 11 bases not matched to a gene. As DNA, the CDR3 is TGTGCCAGCTCACGATCGCTACAGGGGGCCACGTACGAGCAGTACTTC. This codes for CASSRSLQGATYEQYF.

This clonotype was observed many times. V gene TRBV7-9 combines with J gene TRBJ1-2; D may be TRBD1 (5 bases). Trimming left V 5 bases short and J 3 bases short, with 13 bases between. The CDR3 is made up of 14 amino acids. Germline CDR1 SEHNR, CDR2 FQNEAQ (reference sequence). DNA for the CDR3: TGTGCCAGCAGCCTCCAGGGCAGGGACTATGGCTACACCTTC. This codes for CASSLQGRDYGYTF.

This rearrangement joins TRBV7-2 to TRBJ2-5; perhaps TRBD2 as D (5 bases). Trimming removed 2 bases from V and 5 bases from J, with 12 bases in between. CDR1 is SGHTA and CDR2 is FQGNSA in the germline V gene. The CDR3 loop spans 14 amino acids. The CDR3 here is CASSLNLAWETQYF. CDR3 DNA: TGTGCCAGCAGCTTAAACCTAGCCTGGGAGACCCAGTACTTC.

In regard to this clonotype: Just one base apart from a much larger clone, this may be a read error. J is TRBJ2-5 and V is TRBV7-7, with TRBD1 matching over 9 bases. Germline CDR1 SSHAT, CDR2 FNYEAQ (reference sequence). CDR3 length: 14 residues. The CDR3 loop reads CASSQTGGQGTQYF. CDR3 bases: TGTGCTAGCAGCCAGACAGGGGGACAAGGGACCCAGTACTTC.